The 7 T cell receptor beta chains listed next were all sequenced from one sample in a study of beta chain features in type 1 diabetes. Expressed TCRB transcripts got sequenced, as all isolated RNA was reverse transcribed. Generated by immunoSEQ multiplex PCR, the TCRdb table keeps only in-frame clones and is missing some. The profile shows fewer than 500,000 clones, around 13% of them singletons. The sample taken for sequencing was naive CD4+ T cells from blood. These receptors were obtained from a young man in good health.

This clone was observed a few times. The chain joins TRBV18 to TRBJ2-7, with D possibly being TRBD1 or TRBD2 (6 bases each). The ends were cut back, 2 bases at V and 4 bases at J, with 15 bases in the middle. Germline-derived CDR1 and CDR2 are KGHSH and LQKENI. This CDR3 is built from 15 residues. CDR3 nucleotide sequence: TGTGCCAGCTCACCAAGCCAGTTAGGGGGGTACGAGCAGTACGTC. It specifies CASSPSQLGGYEQYV.

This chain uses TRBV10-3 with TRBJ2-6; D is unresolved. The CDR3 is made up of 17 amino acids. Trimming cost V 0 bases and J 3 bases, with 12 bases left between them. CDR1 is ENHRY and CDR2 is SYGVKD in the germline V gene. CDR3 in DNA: TGTGCCATCAGTGAGTCTCCGGGCAGGATTGGGGCCAACGTCCTGACTTTC. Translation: CAISESPGRIGANVLTF.

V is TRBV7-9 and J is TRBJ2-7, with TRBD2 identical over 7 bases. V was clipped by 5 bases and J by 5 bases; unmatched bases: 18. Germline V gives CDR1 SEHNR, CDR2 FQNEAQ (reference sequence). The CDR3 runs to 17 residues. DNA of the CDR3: TGTGCCAGCAGCGCCGGGGCATTGGCGGGAGAAATCCACGAGCAGTACGTC. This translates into CASSAGALAGEIHEQYV.

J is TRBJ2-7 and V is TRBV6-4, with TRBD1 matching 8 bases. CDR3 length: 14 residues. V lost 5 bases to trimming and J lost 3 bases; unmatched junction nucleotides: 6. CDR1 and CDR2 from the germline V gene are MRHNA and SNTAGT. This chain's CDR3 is CASSRTGLIYEQYV. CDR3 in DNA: TGTGCCAGCAGTAGGACAGGGCTGATCTACGAGCAGTACGTC.

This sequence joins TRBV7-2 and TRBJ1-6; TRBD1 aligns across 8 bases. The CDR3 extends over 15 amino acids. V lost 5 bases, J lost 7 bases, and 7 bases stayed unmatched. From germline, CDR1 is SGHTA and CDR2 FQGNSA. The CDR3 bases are TGTGCCAGCAGCGCCCCGACAGGGGACAATTCACCCCTCCACTTT. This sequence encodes CASSAPTGDNSPLHF. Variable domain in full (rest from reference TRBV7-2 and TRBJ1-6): GAGVSQSPSNKVTEKGKDVELRCDPISGHTALYWYRQSLGQGLEFLIYFQGNSAPDKSGLPSDRFSAERTGGSVSTLTIQRTQQEDSAVYLCASSAPTGDNSPLHFGNGTRLTVT.

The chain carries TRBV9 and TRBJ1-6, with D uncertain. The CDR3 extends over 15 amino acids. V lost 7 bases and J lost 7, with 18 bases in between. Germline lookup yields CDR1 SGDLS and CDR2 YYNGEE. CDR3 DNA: TGTGCCAGCTCCCTATCACGGGGTGGAAATTCACCCCTCCACTTT. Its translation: CASSLSRGGNSPLHF. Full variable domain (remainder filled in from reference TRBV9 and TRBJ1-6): DSGVTQTPKHLITATGQRVTLRCSPRSGDLSVYWYQQSLDQGLQFLIQYYNGEERAKGNILERFSAQQFPDLHSELNLSSLELGDSALYFCASSLSRGGNSPLHFGNGTRLTVT.

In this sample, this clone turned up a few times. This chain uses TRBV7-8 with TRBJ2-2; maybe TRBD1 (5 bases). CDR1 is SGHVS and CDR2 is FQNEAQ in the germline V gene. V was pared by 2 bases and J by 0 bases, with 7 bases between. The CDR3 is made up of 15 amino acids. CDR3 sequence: CASSLRTPNTGELFF. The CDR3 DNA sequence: TGTGCCAGCAGCTTAAGGACACCGAACACCGGGGAGCTGTTTTTT.